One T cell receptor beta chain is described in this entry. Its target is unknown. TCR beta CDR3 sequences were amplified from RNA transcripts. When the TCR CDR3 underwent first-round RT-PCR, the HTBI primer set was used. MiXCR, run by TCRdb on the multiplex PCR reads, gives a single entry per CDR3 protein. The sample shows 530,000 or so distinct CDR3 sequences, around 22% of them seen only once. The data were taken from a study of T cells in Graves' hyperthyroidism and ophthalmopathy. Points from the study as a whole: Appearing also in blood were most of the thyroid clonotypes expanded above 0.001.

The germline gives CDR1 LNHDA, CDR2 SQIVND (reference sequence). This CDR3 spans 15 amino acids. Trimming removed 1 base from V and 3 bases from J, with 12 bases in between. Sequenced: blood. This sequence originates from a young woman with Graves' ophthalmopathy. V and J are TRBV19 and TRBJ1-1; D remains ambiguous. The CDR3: CASSIAAKRYTEAFF. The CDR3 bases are TGTGCCAGTAGTATAGCGGCGAAGCGGTACACTGAAGCTTTCTTT. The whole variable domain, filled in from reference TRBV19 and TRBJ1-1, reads DGGITQSPKYLFRKEGQNVTLSCEQNLNHDAMYWYRQDPGQGLRLIYYSQIVNDFQKGDIAEGYSVSREKKESFPLTVTSAQKNPTAFYLCASSIAAKRYTEAFFGQGTRLTVV.